This T cell receptor beta chain derives from a study of shared clonotypes between healthy human individuals. On the study more broadly: Aged 18 to 49, the donors were a couple of women and a few men.

Measured with immunoSEQ multiplex PCR; TCRdb has only the in-frame clones, and not every one. Of about a million clones listed, roughly 80% are singletons. Deletions cut 0 bases from V and 0 bases from J, with 6 bases between. Germline V gene sequence: CDR1 SGHNT, CDR2 YYREEE (reference sequence). This CDR3 has 14 residues. On this clone: Other DNA sequences in the same sample also yield this CDR3.

The donor population consisted of healthy HIV-negative adults with no recent acute infections or vaccinations. The chain has TRBV5-4 and TRBJ1-1; D gene ambiguous. Sample: memory CD4+ T cells from PBMCs. Specified subset: CD45RA-negative fraction. This receptor was taken from a man between 18 and 35 years old in good health. Some clones in this sample may be carry-over from other donors' samples. The CDR3 here is CASSLAVMNTEAFF. CDR3 coding DNA: TGTGCCAGCAGCTTGGCGGTCATGAACACTGAAGCTTTCTTT.